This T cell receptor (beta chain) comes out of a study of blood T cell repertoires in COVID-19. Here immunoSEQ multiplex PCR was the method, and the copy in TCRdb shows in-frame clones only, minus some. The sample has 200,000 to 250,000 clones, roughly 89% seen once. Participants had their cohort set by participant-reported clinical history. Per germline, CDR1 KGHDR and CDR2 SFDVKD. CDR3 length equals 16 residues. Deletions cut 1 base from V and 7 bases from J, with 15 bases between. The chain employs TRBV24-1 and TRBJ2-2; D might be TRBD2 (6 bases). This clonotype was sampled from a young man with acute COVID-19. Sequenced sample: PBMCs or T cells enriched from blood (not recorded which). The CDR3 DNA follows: TGTGCCACCAGTGATTTCCCACCGCAGGGAGGCGGGGAGCTGTTTTTT. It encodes CATSDFPPQGGGELFF.